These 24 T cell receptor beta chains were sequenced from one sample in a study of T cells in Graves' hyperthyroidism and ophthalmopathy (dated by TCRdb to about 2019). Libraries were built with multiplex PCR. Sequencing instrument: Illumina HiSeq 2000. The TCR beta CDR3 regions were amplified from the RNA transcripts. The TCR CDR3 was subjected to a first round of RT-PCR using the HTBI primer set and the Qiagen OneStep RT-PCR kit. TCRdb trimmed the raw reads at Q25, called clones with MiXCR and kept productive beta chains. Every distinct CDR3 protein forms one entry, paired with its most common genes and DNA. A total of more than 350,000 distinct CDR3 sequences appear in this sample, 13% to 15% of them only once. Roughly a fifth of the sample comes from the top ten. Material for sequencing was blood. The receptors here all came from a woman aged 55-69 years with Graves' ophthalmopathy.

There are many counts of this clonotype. DNA for the CDR3: TGTGCCAGCAGCTTAGGGATAGCGGGAAACGAGCAGTACTTC. Translating it yields CASSLGIAGNEQYF. This chain connects TRBV11-3 to TRBJ2-7; 8 positions agree with TRBD2. J gave up 5 bases and V 1 base, and 4 bases lay outside the gene matches. This CDR3 spans 14 amino acids. Germline CDR1 SGHNT, CDR2 YENEEA.

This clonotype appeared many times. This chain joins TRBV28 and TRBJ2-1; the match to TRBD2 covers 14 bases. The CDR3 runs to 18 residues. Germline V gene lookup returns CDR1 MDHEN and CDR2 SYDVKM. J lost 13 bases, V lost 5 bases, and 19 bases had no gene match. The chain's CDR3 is CASSQNPFGTSGRRSQFF. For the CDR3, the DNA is TGTGCCAGCAGTCAGAATCCCTTCGGGACTAGCGGGAGAAGGTCTCAGTTCTTC.

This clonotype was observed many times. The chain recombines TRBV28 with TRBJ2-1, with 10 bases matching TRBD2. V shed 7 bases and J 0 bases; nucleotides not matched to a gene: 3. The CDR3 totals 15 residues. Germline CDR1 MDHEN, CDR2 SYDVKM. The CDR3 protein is CASNEREGSYNEQFF. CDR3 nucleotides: TGTGCCAGCAATGAGCGGGAGGGCTCCTACAATGAGCAGTTCTTC. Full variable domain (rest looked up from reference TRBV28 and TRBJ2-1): DVKVTQSSRYLVKRTGEKVFLECVQDMDHENMFWYRQDPGLGLRLIYFSYDVKMKEKGDIPEGYSVSREKKERFSLILESASTNQTSMYLCASNEREGSYNEQFFGPGTRLTVL.

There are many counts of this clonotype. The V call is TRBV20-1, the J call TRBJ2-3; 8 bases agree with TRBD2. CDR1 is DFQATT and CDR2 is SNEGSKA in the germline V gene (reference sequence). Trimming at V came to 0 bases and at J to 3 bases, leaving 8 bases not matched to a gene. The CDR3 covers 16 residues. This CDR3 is CSARDYSGSLTDTQYF. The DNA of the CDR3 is TGCAGTGCTAGAGATTACAGCGGGAGCCTAACAGATACGCAGTATTTT.

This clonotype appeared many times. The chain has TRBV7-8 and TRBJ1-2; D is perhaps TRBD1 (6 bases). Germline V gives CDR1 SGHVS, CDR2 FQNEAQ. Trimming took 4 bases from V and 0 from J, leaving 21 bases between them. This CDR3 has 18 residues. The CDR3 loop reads CASSSPTKDRRSNYGYTF. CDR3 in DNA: TGTGCCAGCAGCTCCCCGACAAAAGACAGGCGATCTAACTATGGCTACACCTTC.

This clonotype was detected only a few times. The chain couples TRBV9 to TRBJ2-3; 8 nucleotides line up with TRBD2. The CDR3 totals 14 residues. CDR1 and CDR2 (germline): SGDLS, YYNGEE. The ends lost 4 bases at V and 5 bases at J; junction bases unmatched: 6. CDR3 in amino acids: CASSLGLALDTQYF. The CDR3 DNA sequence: TGTGCCAGCAGCCTCGGACTAGCTTTAGATACGCAGTATTTT.

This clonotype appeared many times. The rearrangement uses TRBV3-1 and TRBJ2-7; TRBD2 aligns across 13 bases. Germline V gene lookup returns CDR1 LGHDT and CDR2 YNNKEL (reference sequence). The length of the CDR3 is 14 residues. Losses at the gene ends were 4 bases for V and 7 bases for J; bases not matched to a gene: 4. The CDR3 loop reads CASSPTSGRREQYF. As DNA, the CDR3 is TGTGCCAGCAGCCCGACTAGCGGGAGGAGAGAGCAGTACTTC.

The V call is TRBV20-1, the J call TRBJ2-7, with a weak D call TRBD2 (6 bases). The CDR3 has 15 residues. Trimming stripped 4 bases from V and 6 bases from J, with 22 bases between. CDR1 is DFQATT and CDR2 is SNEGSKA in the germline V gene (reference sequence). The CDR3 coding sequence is TGCAGTGCTATATCCGGGAGAGATCCCAAGGGCGAGCAGTACTTC. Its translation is CSAISGRDPKGEQYF.

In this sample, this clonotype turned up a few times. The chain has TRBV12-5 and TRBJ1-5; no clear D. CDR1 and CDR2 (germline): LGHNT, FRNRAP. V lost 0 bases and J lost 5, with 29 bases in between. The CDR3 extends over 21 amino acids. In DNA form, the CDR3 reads TGTGCTAGTGGTTTGGTACTCAGGCCCACCACAACGGTACACGGGGATCAGCCCCAGCATTTT. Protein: CASGLVLRPTTTVHGDQPQHF.

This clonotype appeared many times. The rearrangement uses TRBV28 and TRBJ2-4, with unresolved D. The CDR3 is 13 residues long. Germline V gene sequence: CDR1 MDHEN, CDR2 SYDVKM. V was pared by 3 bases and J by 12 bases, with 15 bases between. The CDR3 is CASSFFLGAAQYF. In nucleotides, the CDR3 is TGTGCCAGCAGTTTCTTCCTAGGAGCAGCTCAGTACTTC.

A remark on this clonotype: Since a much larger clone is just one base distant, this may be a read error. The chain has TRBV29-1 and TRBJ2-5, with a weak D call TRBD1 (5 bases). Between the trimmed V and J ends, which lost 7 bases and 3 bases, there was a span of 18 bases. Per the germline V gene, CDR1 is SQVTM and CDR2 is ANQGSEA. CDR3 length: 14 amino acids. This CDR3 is CSATRQRREETQYF. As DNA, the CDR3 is TGCAGCGCGACGAGACAGAGAAGGGAAGAGACCCAGTACTTC.

The CDR3 DNA sequence: TGTGCCAGCAGCCACCCAGGGGGGACCCCACAAGAGACCCAGTACTTC. The encoded protein is CASSHPGGTPQETQYF. The chain employs TRBV14 and TRBJ2-5; possibly TRBD1 for D (7 bases). Germline values: CDR1 SGHDN, CDR2 FVKESK. V was trimmed by 3 bases and J by 2 bases, leaving 16 bases between them. The CDR3 contains 16 residues.

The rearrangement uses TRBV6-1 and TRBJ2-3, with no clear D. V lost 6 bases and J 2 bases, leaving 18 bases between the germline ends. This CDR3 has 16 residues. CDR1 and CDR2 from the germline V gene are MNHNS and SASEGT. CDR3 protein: CASSRRPNRVTDTQYF. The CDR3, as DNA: TGTGCCAGCAGCCGGAGACCAAATCGGGTCACAGATACGCAGTATTTT.

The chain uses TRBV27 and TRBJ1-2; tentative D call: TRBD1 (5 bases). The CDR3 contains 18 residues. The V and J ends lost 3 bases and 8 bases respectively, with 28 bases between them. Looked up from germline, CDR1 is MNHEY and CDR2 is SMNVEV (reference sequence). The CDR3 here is CASSFGGSRSERELGYTF. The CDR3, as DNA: TGTGCCAGCAGTTTTGGGGGAAGCAGGTCCGAGAGGGAATTAGGCTACACCTTC.

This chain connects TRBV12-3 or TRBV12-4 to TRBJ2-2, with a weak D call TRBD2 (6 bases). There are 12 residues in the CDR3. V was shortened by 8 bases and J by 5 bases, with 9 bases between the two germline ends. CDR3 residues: CASGGMTGELFF. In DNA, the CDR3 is TGTGCCAGCGGAGGGATGACCGGGGAGCTGTTTTTT.

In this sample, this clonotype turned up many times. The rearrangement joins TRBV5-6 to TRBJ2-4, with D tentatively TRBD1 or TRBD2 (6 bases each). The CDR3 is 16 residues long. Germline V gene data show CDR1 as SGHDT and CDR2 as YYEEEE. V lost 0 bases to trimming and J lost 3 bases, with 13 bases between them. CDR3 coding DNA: TGTGCCAGCAGCTTGGGTGGGGGGCCGAGCAAAAACATTCAGTACTTC. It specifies CASSLGGGPSKNIQYF.

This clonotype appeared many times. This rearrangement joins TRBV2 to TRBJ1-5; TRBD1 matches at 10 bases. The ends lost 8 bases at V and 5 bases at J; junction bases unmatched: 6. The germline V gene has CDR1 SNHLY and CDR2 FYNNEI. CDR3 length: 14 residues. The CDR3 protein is CASSRQGAYQPQHF. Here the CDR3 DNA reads TGTGCCAGCTCAAGACAGGGGGCCTATCAGCCCCAGCATTTT.

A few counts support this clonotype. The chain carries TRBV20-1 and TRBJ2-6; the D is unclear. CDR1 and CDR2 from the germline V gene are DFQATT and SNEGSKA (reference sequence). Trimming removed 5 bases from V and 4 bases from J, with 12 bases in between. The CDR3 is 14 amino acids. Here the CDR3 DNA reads TGCAGTGCTTTTACCCTTCAGGGGGCCAACGTCCTGACTTTC. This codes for CSAFTLQGANVLTF.

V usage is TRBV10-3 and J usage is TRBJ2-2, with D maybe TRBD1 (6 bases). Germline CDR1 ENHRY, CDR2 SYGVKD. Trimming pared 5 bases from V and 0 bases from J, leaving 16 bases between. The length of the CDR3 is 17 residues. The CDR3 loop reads CAISPRTEASNTGELFF. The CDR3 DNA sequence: TGTGCCATCAGTCCGAGGACAGAAGCCTCGAACACCGGGGAGCTGTTTTTT.

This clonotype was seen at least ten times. The DNA for the CDR3 is TGTGCCTGGAGTGTAGGGACAGGGTCAGATACGCAGTATTTT. This encodes CAWSVGTGSDTQYF. The V and J genes are TRBV30 and TRBJ2-3; 9 bases are a match to TRBD1. V lost 0 bases to trimming and J lost 4 bases; unmatched junction nucleotides: 2. The CDR3 loop spans 14 amino acids. In germline, CDR1 is GTSNPN, CDR2 SVGIG (reference sequence).

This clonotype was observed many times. This CDR3 reads CASSRTSGSPYEQYF. CDR3 DNA: TGTGCCAGCAGTCGGACTAGCGGGAGCCCTTACGAGCAGTACTTC. The chain carries TRBV6-1 and TRBJ2-7; TRBD2 matches 13 bases. CDR3 size: 15 residues. With V trimmed by 5 bases and J by 4 bases, 5 bases remained unmatched. Germline V gene lookup returns CDR1 MNHNS and CDR2 SASEGT.

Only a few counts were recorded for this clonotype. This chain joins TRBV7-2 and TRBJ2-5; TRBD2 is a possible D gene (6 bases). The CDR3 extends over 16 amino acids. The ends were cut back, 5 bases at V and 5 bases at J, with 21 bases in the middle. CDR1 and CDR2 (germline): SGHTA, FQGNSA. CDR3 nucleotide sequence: TGTGCCAGCAGCCAAACCCGGGACTCTAGATGGGAGACCCAGTACTTC. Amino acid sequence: CASSQTRDSRWETQYF. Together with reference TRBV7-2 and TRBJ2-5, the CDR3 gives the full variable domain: GAGVSQSPSNKVTEKGKDVELRCDPISGHTALYWYRQSLGQGLEFLIYFQGNSAPDKSGLPSDRFSAERTGGSVSTLTIQRTQQEDSAVYLCASSQTRDSRWETQYFGPGTRLLVL.

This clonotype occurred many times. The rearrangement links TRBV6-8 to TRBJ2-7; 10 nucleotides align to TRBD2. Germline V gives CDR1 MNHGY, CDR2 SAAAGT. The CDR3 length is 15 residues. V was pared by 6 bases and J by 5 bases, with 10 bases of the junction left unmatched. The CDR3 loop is CASSPYSGRANEQYF. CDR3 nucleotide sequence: TGTGCCAGCAGCCCATACAGCGGGAGGGCAAACGAGCAGTACTTC.

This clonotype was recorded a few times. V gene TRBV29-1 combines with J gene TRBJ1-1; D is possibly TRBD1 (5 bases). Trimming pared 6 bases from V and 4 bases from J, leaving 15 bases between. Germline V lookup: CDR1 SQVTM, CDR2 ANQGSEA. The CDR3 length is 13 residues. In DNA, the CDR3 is TGCAGCGTGACAGTGGGGGGGGGCACTGAAGCTTTCTTT. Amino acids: CSVTVGGGTEAFF.